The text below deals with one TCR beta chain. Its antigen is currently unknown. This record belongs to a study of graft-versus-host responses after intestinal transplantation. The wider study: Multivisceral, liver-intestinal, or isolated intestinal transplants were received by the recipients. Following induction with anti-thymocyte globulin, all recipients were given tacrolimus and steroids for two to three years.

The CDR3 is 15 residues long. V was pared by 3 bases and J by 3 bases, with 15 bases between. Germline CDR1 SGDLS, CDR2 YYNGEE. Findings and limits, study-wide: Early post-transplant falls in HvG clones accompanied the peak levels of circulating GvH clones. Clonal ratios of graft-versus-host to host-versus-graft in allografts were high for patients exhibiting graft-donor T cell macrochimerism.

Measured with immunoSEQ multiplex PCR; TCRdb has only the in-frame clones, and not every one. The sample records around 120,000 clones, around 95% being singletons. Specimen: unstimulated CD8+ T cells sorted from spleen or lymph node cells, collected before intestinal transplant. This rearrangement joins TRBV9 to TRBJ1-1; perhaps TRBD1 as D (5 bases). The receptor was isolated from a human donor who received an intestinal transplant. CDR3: CASSDSTASYTEAFF. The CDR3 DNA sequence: TGTGCCAGCAGCGACTCGACAGCTAGCTACACTGAAGCTTTCTTT.